This is a list of T cell receptor beta chains from one sample in a study of CD8+CD57+ T cells in acquired aplastic anemia. MiXCR was run by TCRdb on the reads, yielding one entry per CDR3 protein. This sample yields 150,000 or so distinct CDR3 sequences, of which around half are seen a single time; 3% to 4% belongs to the top ten. The sample consisted of sorted CD4+, CD8+, or CD8+CD57+ T cells (not recorded which) from PBMCs. Receptors were obtained from a human donor with aplastic anemia. Both conserved end residues are part of each CDR3. D genes are given only for firm matches. Rows give clone size only sometimes, using once, few, many, or a class for an expanded clone.

TRBV27	once	TRBJ1-3	TRBD1	TGTGCCAGCAAACCTATGACAGGGGCAGCCTCTGGAAACACCATATATTTT	CASKPMTGAASGNTIYF
TRBV12-3/TRBV12-4	many	TRBJ2-5	-	TGTGCCAGCAGTTTCCGAGACGAAGAGACCCAGTACTTC	CASSFRDEETQYF
TRBV20-1	many	TRBJ2-5	-	TGCAGTGCTAGAGTAGACTACCAAGAGACCCAGTACTTC	CSARVDYQETQYF
TRBV6-1	many	TRBJ1-6	-	TGTGCCACCCTGACGTCATATAATTCACCCCTCCACTTT	CATLTSYNSPLHF
TRBV19	-	TRBJ1-2	-	TGTGCCAGTACGTTTGGGACCGGATTTGGCTACACCTTC	CASTFGTGFGYTF
TRBV6-1	many	TRBJ2-7	TRBD1	TGTGCCAGCAGTGAAGAGGGGACAGTGGGATCAGAGCAGTACTTC	CASSEEGTVGSEQYF
TRBV7-8	-	TRBJ2-7	-	TGTGCCAGCAGCTCCAAACGTTACGAGCAGTACTTC	CASSSKRYEQYF
TRBV6-1	many	TRBJ1-2	TRBD1	TGTGCCAGCAGGTCCCCGGGACAGATCTATGGCTACACCTTC	CASRSPGQIYGYTF
TRBV20-1	once	TRBJ1-5	TRBD1	TGCAGTGCTAGAGAAGACAGGGGTAACCAGCCCCAGCATTTT	CSAREDRGNQPQHF
TRBV7-9	many	TRBJ2-1	TRBD2	TGTGCCAGCAGCTTAACTAGCGGGAGATTGGGGGAGCAGTTCTTC	CASSLTSGRLGEQFF
TRBV9	-	TRBJ2-3	TRBD1	TGTGCCAGCAGCACCCGACAGGGGGCAACAGATACGCAGTATTTT	CASSTRQGATDTQYF
TRBV7-3	many	TRBJ1-1	-	TGTGCCAGCAGCTTAACCGGCCAGGGATTAATGAACACTGAAGCTTTCTTT	CASSLTGQGLMNTEAFF
TRBV11-1	-	TRBJ2-4	-	TGTGCCAGCAGCTTATCGAGTTCCTCTATACTCGTAGCCAAAAACATTCAGTACTTC	CASSLSSSSILVAKNIQYF
TRBV19	once	TRBJ2-1	-	TGTACCGGTAGTTATTTAGGGACGTTGTACAATGAGCAGTTCTTC	CTGSYLGTLYNEQFF
TRBV5-1	many	TRBJ1-1	-	TGCGCCAGCAGCTTGGCCAGCGGGGGGACTGAAGCTTTCTTT	CASSLASGGTEAFF
TRBV7-9	many	TRBJ1-1	-	TGTGCCAGCAGCAAGGGGACACTCACTGAAGCTTTCTTT	CASSKGTLTEAFF
TRBV24-1	-	TRBJ2-5	-	TGTGCCGCCAAGTACCGGGGGGCCCCCCAAGAGACCCAGTACTTC	CAAKYRGAPQETQYF
TRBV20-1	medium-sized	TRBJ1-4	TRBD1	TGCAGCCCGGGACAGGGGGGAGAAAAACTGTTTTTT	CSPGQGGEKLFF
TRBV19	many	TRBJ2-1	TRBD2	TGTGCCAGTAGTGTTATTAGCGGGATAAAGAATGAGCAGTTCTTC	CASSVISGIKNEQFF
TRBV3-1	-	TRBJ1-1	-	TGTGCCAGCAGCCCCCGAACCGGGACAACCCGCACCGAAGCTTTCTTT	CASSPRTGTTRTEAFF
TRBV2	-	TRBJ1-3	-	TGTGCCAGCAGTGCGGGAAACACCATATATTTT	CASSAGNTIYF
TRBV19	many	TRBJ2-1	-	TGTGCCAGTACCAAAGGGCTAACCTACAATGAGCAGTTCTTC	CASTKGLTYNEQFF
TRBV25-1	many	TRBJ1-1	-	TGTGCCAGCAGTGAATACGGGGGGCATGGCACTGAAGCTTTCTTT	CASSEYGGHGTEAFF
TRBV19	-	TRBJ1-2	-	TGTGCCAGTAGGATACCGGGATTAGATGGCTACACCTTC	CASRIPGLDGYTF
TRBV29-1	-	TRBJ1-4	-	TGCAGCGCTGCCCCCACAACTAATGAAAAACCGTTTTTT	CSAAPTTNEKPFF
TRBV12-3/TRBV12-4	many	TRBJ2-3	-	TGTGCCAGCAGACGAGGGAGCACAGATACGCAGTATTTT	CASRRGSTDTQYF
TRBV6-1	once	TRBJ1-5	TRBD1	TGTGCCAGCAGTGGGACAGGGGTTCGTCAGCCCCAGCATTTT	CASSGTGVRQPQHF
TRBV19	-	TRBJ1-1	-	TGTGCCAGTAGCCTCGTCTGGGTCATGAACACTGAAGCTTTCTTT	CASSLVWVMNTEAFF
TRBV25-1	-	TRBJ2-5	-	TGTGCCAGCAGTGACTCTGGACCCTCGGGGACCCAGTACTTC	CASSDSGPSGTQYF
TRBV29-1	-	TRBJ2-1	TRBD1	TGCAGCGTCGGGACAGGGGGAGAGGAGCAGTTCTTC	CSVGTGGEEQFF
TRBV19	many	TRBJ2-5	-	TGTGCCAGTAGCGGAGGGCGGGAGACCCAGTACTTC	CASSGGRETQYF
TRBV20-1	many	TRBJ2-3	TRBD2	TGCAGTGCTACGGAACCGGGACTAGCCTCATATACGCAGTATTTT	CSATEPGLASYTQYF
TRBV19	-	TRBJ1-3	-	TGTGCCAGTAGTATCGGCAGCTCTGGAAACACCATATATTTT	CASSIGSSGNTIYF
TRBV9	-	TRBJ1-2	-	TGTGCCAGCAGCGACCGGGACTGGCATGGCTACACCTTC	CASSDRDWHGYTF
TRBV12-3/TRBV12-4	-	TRBJ1-2	-	TGTGCCAGCAGCCGGTCCCCCCTAGGAATGGGTTATGGCTACACCTTC	CASSRSPLGMGYGYTF
TRBV6-5	many	TRBJ1-3	-	TGTGCCAGCAGTTACGGGGCAGCGGGAAACACCATATATTTT	CASSYGAAGNTIYF